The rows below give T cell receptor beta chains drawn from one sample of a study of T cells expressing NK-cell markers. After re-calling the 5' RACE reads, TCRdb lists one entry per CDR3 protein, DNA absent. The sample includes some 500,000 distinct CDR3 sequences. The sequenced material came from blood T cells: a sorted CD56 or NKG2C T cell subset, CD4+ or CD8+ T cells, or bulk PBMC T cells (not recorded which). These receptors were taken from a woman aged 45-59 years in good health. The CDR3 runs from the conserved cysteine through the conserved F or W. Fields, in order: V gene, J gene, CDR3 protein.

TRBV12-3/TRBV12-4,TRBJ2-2,CASSFRLAGLGGELFF
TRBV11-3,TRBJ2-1,CASSLVASAGQGRYEQFF
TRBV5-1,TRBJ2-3,CASSLLTGATDTQYF
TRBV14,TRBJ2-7,CASSDRTGTRFHEQYF
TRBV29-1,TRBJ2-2,CSVTGQDTGELFF
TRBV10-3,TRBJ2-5,CAISAGQSIQETQYF
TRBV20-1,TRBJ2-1,CSAAPGLAFHEQFF
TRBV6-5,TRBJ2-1,CASSSLRAGGPYNEQFF
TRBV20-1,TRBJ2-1,CSAREGGTSVYNEQFF
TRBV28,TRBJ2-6,CASSTGANVLTF
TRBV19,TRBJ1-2,CASEDGPGKAYGYTF
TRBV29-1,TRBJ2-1,CSVEGQGGPNEQFF
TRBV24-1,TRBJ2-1,CATSDALGPLAGTYNEQFF
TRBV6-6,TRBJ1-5,CASREQGASNQPQHF
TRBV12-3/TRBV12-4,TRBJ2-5,CASSIAGVQETQYF
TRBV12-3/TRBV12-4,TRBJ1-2,CASREGGVGYTF
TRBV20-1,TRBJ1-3,CSARGGSGNTIYF
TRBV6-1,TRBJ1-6,CASSTVGESSPLHF
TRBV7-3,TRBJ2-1,CASSPRLFYNEQFF
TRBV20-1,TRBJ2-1,CSASPIAGGSYNEQFF
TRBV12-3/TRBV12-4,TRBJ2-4,CASSSRGQRLAKNIQYF